This is a list of T cell receptor beta chains from one sample in a study of T cells in localized non-small cell lung cancer. Here immunoSEQ multiplex PCR was the method, and the copy in TCRdb shows in-frame clones only, minus some. This sample yields approximately 33,000 clones, of which roughly 85% are seen a single time; about 7.7% belongs to the top ten. Material: peripheral blood, obtained before any cancer treatment. Receptor source: a woman aged 35-75 years with stage I lung adenocarcinoma. Each CDR3 is given with its conserved first and last residue. Each record gives: clone size, D gene, J gene, V gene, CDR3 DNA, CDR3 protein. D genes are given only for firm matches. Clone size is given for some rows only: seen once, a few or many times, or a class if the clone is expanded.

NA,NA,TRBJ2-7,TRBV10-3,TGTGCCATCAGTACTATTGGCCTCTCCTACGAGCAGTACTTC,CAISTIGLSYEQYF
NA,NA,TRBJ2-3,TRBV29-1,TGCAGCGCAGGCACGAATACGCAGTATTTT,CSAGTNTQYF
NA,NA,TRBJ1-1,TRBV28,TGTGCCAGCAGCCGTATTGGACACACTGAAGCTTTCTTT,CASSRIGHTEAFF
NA,TRBD2,TRBJ2-1,TRBV15,TGTGCCACCAGCACCCTCGGGACTAGTTGGTTCTTC,CATSTLGTSWFF
NA,NA,TRBJ1-4,TRBV19,TGTGCCAGTAGACATTCGGTCAGGACAAATGAAAAACTGTTTTTT,CASRHSVRTNEKLFF
NA,TRBD1,TRBJ1-1,TRBV5-1,TGCGCCAGCAGCTTGGGTCCTCGCACAGGGGGGAACACTGAAGCTTTCTTT,CASSLGPRTGGNTEAFF
NA,TRBD2,TRBJ2-5,TRBV27,TGTGCCAGCAGTTCGGGACTAGCGGGGGGGCCGGGGCAAGAGACCCAGTACTTC,CASSSGLAGGPGQETQYF
NA,TRBD1,TRBJ1-5,TRBV6-4,TGTGCCAGCAGTGAAGGACAGGGTGGTCAGCCCCAGCATTTT,CASSEGQGGQPQHF
NA,NA,TRBJ1-1,TRBV5-4,TGTGCCAGCACCATAGGAGCGGTAAACACTGAAGCTTTCTTT,CASTIGAVNTEAFF
NA,TRBD1,TRBJ1-1,TRBV6-1,TGTGCCAGCCTGAGCAGGGGGGATTTAGAAGCTTTCTTT,CASLSRGDLEAFF
NA,NA,TRBJ1-2,TRBV5-4,TGTGCCAGCAGCCCTCCTGGGGGGGCCTTGTTTTATGGCTACACCTTC,CASSPPGGALFYGYTF
few,NA,TRBJ1-3,TRBV12-5,TGTGCCCGAACCAGGGAACGGCCTGGAAACACCATATATTTT,CARTRERPGNTIYF
few,NA,TRBJ1-6,TRBV2,TGTGCCAGCAGTGAAGACGGGACGGGTAATTCACCCCTCCACTTT,CASSEDGTGNSPLHF
NA,NA,TRBJ1-3,TRBV18,TGTGCCAGCTCACCACTAGGCCCGCCCGGAAACACCATATATTTT,CASSPLGPPGNTIYF
NA,NA,TRBJ2-2,TRBV4-1,TGCGCCAGCAGCCAAGCCGAGGCCGGGGAGCTGTTTTTT,CASSQAEAGELFF
NA,TRBD2,TRBJ2-5,TRBV5-6,TGTGCCCGGAATACTAGCGGGGGGGCCCGGTGGCAGACCCAGTACTTC,CARNTSGGARWQTQYF
NA,NA,TRBJ1-1,TRBV5-1,TGCGCCAGCAGCTTGGTCCTGGGTTCGGGCACTGAAGCTTTCTTT,CASSLVLGSGTEAFF
NA,NA,TRBJ1-2,TRBV6-5,TGTGCCAGCAGTTACCTCAACAGGGCCCATGGCTACACCTTC,CASSYLNRAHGYTF
NA,NA,TRBJ1-2,TRBV6-1,TGTGCCAGCACCCCTTGGGTAGATTCTAACTATGGCTACACCTTC,CASTPWVDSNYGYTF
once,NA,TRBJ2-7,TRBV6-5,TGTGCCAGCAGTTATCAACAGGGTGGTTCCTACGAGCAGTACTTC,CASSYQQGGSYEQYF
NA,NA,TRBJ1-1,TRBV11-3,TGTGCCAGCAGCTTAGGGGCAACCATGAACACTGAAGCTTTCTTT,CASSLGATMNTEAFF
NA,NA,TRBJ1-4,TRBV5-1,TGCGCCAGCAGCCCCCAGCAGGGTGTTGAAAAACTGTTTTTT,CASSPQQGVEKLFF
NA,NA,TRBJ2-5,TRBV2,TGTGCCAGCAAGGGTACGGGGGGCAAGCAAGAGACCCAGTACTTC,CASKGTGGKQETQYF
NA,NA,TRBJ1-1,TRBV11-2,TGTGCCAGCAGCTTAGCTCGGGCAGGTAGGGCGAACACTGAAGCTTTCTTT,CASSLARAGRANTEAFF
NA,NA,TRBJ2-7,TRBV4-3,TGCGCCAGCAGCCAATCGTCCCTTCGGGGAGGTGAGCAGTACTTC,CASSQSSLRGGEQYF
few,TRBD1,TRBJ1-3,TRBV6-1,TGTGCCAGCAGTGAGAATCCGGGACAGGGCTCTGGAAACACCATATATTTT,CASSENPGQGSGNTIYF
NA,TRBD1,TRBJ1-2,TRBV6-5,TGTGCCAGCAGAACACTAGACAGGGCATATGGCTACACCTTC,CASRTLDRAYGYTF
NA,TRBD1,TRBJ1-4,TRBV10-3,TGTGCCATCAGTCTGGGACAGGCGGGGGAAAAACTGTTTTTT,CAISLGQAGEKLFF
NA,NA,TRBJ2-1,TRBV19,TGTGCCAGTAGGTTGGGGAACGCCTTAAACAATGAGCAGTTCTTC,CASRLGNALNNEQFF
once,TRBD1,TRBJ1-2,TRBV5-1,TGCGCCAGCAGCACACAACAGGGGAACTATGGCTACACCTTC,CASSTQQGNYGYTF
NA,NA,TRBJ2-6,TRBV25-1,TGTGCCAGCCTCCTCTCGAAAGGGGCCAACGTCCTGACTTTC,CASLLSKGANVLTF
NA,NA,TRBJ2-1,TRBV15,TGTGCCACCAGCATTAGACCGGGCCTAGATTACAATGAGCAGTTCTTC,CATSIRPGLDYNEQFF
NA,NA,TRBJ1-1,TRBV5-5,TGTGCCAGCAGCTTACGGTACACTGAAGCTTTCTTT,CASSLRYTEAFF
NA,NA,TRBJ1-6,TRBV11-2,TGTGCCAGCACGCCGACAGGTACCTCCTATAATTCACCCCTCCACTTT,CASTPTGTSYNSPLHF
few,TRBD1,TRBJ1-1,TRBV4-3,TGCGCCAGCAGCAACTTACAGGGGAGGGGCGACACTGAAGCTTTCTTT,CASSNLQGRGDTEAFF
NA,NA,TRBJ1-1,TRBV18,TGTGCCAGCTCACCACCGAACGTTGACACTGAAGCTTTCTTT,CASSPPNVDTEAFF
once,NA,TRBJ1-2,TRBV19,TGTGCCAGTAGTATAGTTCCGGGGGGGCGACAGGTCGGCTACACCTTC,CASSIVPGGRQVGYTF
once,NA,TRBJ2-5,TRBV18,TGTGCCAGCTCACCATATTTCTCCGGGCAGGATGGAGAGACCCAGTACTTC,CASSPYFSGQDGETQYF
NA,NA,TRBJ2-2,TRBV6-1,TGTGCCAGTATCCTCGTCCCCAACACCGGGGAGCTGTTTTTT,CASILVPNTGELFF
NA,TRBD2,TRBJ2-3,TRBV15,TGTGCCACCAGCAGAGATTACTTTTCGAGCGGGGGGAGCACAGATACGCAGTATTTT,CATSRDYFSSGGSTDTQYF